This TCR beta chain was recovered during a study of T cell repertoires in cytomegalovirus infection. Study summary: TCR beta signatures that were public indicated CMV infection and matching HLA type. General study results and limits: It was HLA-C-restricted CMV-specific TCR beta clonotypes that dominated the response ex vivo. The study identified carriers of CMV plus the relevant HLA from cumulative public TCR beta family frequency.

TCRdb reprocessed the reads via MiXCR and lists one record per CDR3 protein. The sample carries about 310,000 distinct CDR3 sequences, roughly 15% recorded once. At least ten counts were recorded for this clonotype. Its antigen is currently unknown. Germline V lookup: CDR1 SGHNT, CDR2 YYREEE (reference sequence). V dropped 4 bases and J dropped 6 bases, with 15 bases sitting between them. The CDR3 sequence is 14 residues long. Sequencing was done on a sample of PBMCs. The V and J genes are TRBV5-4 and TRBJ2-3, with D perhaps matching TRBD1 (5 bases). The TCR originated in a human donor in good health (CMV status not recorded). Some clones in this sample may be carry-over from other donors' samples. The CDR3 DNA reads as TGTGCCAGCAGCGGGGCCTCGAGCAGTGATACGCAGTATTTT. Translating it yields CASSGASSSDTQYF.